This is a list of T cell receptor beta chains from one sample in a study of OX40 agonist ivuxolimab in advanced cancers. TCRdb's table, derived via immunoSEQ multiplex PCR, lists solely in-frame clones and lacks some. This table holds roughly 80,000 clones, 90% found once. This specimen was CD4+ or CD8+ T cells sorted from blood, taken in a trial of the OX40 agonist ivuxolimab. These receptors were taken from an adult with an advanced solid tumor such as melanoma, head and neck, liver or kidney cancer. Both conserved end residues are part of each CDR3. The D gene is left open where the match is weak. Size values are once, few and many counts, or a class for expanded clones, and some rows have none.

j_gene: TRBJ2-7
d_gene: .
abundance: .
v_gene: TRBV7-6
CDR3aa: CASSLEIQAYEQYF
CDR3nt: TGTGCCAGCAGCTTAGAAATACAGGCCTACGAGCAGTACTTC

j_gene: TRBJ2-1
d_gene: TRBD2
abundance: .
v_gene: TRBV9
CDR3aa: CASSPRLAEYNEQFF
CDR3nt: TGTGCCAGCAGCCCAAGACTAGCGGAGTACAATGAGCAGTTCTTC

j_gene: TRBJ2-7
d_gene: .
abundance: .
v_gene: TRBV10-3
CDR3aa: CAISDSGYEQYF
CDR3nt: TGTGCCATCAGTGACAGCGGCTACGAGCAGTACTTC

j_gene: TRBJ2-7
d_gene: .
abundance: .
v_gene: TRBV10-3
CDR3aa: CASNGGAYEQYF
CDR3nt: TGTGCCTCAAACGGCGGGGCCTACGAGCAGTACTTC

j_gene: TRBJ1-5
d_gene: .
abundance: .
v_gene: TRBV28
CDR3aa: CASSSRQVSNQPQHF
CDR3nt: TGTGCCAGCAGTTCCCGGCAGGTTAGCAATCAGCCCCAGCATTTT

j_gene: TRBJ1-5
d_gene: .
abundance: .
v_gene: TRBV4-3
CDR3aa: CASSQDRGQPQHF
CDR3nt: TGCGCCAGCAGCCAAGATCGAGGTCAGCCCCAGCATTTT

j_gene: TRBJ1-2
d_gene: TRBD1
abundance: .
v_gene: TRBV4-1
CDR3aa: CASSSERGLRGYTF
CDR3nt: TGCGCCAGCAGCTCTGAGAGGGGGCTGAGAGGCTACACCTTC

j_gene: TRBJ1-2
d_gene: .
abundance: .
v_gene: TRBV28
CDR3aa: CASRAPGPSYGYTF
CDR3nt: TGTGCCAGCAGGGCCCCGGGACCCTCCTATGGCTACACCTTC

j_gene: TRBJ1-1
d_gene: .
abundance: .
v_gene: TRBV15
CDR3aa: CATSRDRSEAFF
CDR3nt: TGTGCCACCAGCAGAGACAGGTCTGAAGCTTTCTTT

j_gene: TRBJ2-5
d_gene: .
abundance: .
v_gene: TRBV28
CDR3aa: CASSFWQGFQETQYF
CDR3nt: TGTGCCAGCAGTTTTTGGCAGGGGTTCCAAGAGACCCAGTACTTC

j_gene: TRBJ2-1
d_gene: .
abundance: .
v_gene: TRBV7-6
CDR3aa: CASSLGGLGGSEQFF
CDR3nt: TGTGCCAGCAGCTTAGGCGGGCTAGGAGGGTCCGAGCAGTTCTTC

j_gene: TRBJ2-3
d_gene: TRBD1
abundance: .
v_gene: TRBV11-3
CDR3aa: CASSFPGGWGTDTQYF
CDR3nt: TGTGCCAGCAGCTTTCCAGGGGGTTGGGGGACAGATACGCAGTATTTT

j_gene: TRBJ2-5
d_gene: .
abundance: .
v_gene: TRBV18
CDR3aa: CASSPEETQYF
CDR3nt: TGTGCCAGCTCACCAGAGGAGACCCAGTACTTC

j_gene: TRBJ1-5
d_gene: .
abundance: once
v_gene: TRBV4-2
CDR3aa: CASSQELTPAYSNQPQHF
CDR3nt: TGTGCCAGCAGCCAAGAATTAACACCCGCATATAGCAATCAGCCCCAGCATTTT

j_gene: TRBJ1-1
d_gene: .
abundance: .
v_gene: TRBV6-4
CDR3aa: CASRPSVVEAFF
CDR3nt: TGTGCCAGCCGACCATCAGTGGTTGAAGCTTTCTTT

j_gene: TRBJ1-2
d_gene: TRBD1
abundance: .
v_gene: TRBV27
CDR3aa: CASSLLGQGSGYTF
CDR3nt: TGTGCCAGCAGTTTATTGGGACAGGGTTCTGGCTACACCTTC